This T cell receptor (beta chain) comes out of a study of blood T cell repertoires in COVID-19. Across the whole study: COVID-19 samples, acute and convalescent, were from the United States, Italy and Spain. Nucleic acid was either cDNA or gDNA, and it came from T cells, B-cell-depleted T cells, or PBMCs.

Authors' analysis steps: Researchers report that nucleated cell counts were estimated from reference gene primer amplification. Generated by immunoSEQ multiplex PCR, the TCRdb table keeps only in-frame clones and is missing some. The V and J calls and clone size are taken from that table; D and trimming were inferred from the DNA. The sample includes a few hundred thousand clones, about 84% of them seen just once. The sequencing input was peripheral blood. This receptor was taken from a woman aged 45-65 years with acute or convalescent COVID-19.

The CDR3 DNA follows: TGTGCCAGCAGCACATACAGGGGCAACACTGAAGCTTTCTTT. It codes for CASSTYRGNTEAFF. J is TRBJ1-1 and V is TRBV7-8; TRBD1 agrees at 7 bases. The germline V gene has CDR1 SGHVS and CDR2 FQNEAQ. Trimming took 5 bases from V and 2 from J; bases not matched to a gene: 5. This CDR3 spans 14 amino acids.